This is a list of T cell receptor beta chains from one sample in a study of control samples from healthy donors and cancer patients. Profiled with immunoSEQ multiplex PCR; TCRdb holds only in-frame clones, not every one. The sample shows 100,000 or so clones, under 95% of them seen only once. Sequencing used blood. These TCRs come from a woman aged 18-30 years in good health. Both conserved end residues are part of each CDR3. A D gene is named only where the DNA matches it firmly. Size is omitted from some rows. Given values are once, few, many or a class for expanded clones.

size	V	J	D	CDR3	DNA
-	TRBV24-1	TRBJ2-5	TRBD2	CATSRAGENQETQYF	TGTGCCACCAGTAGAGCGGGAGAGAACCAAGAGACCCAGTACTTC
once	TRBV3-1/TRBV3-2	TRBJ2-5	TRBD2	CASSHGLAGDQETQYF	TGTGCCAGCAGCCACGGACTAGCGGGGGATCAAGAGACCCAGTACTTC
-	TRBV14	TRBJ1-2	-	CASSQGDVWDYTF	TGTGCCAGCAGCCAAGGTGACGTTTGGGACTACACCTTC
-	TRBV7-9	TRBJ2-3	-	CASSLVRSTDTQYF	TGTGCCAGCAGCTTAGTACGTAGCACAGATACGCAGTATTTT
-	TRBV4-1	TRBJ2-1	TRBD1	CASSQARGRTGTLYNEQFF	TGCGCCAGCAGCCAAGCAAGGGGGCGGACAGGGACCCTCTACAATGAGCAGTTCTTC
-	TRBV7-2	TRBJ2-7	-	CASSLAGESYEQYF	TGTGCCAGCAGCTTAGCAGGGGAGTCCTACGAGCAGTACTTC
-	TRBV2	TRBJ2-7	-	CASRGVGGSNEQYF	TGTGCCAGCAGGGGGGTAGGAGGGAGCAACGAGCAGTACTTC
-	TRBV7-8	TRBJ2-1	-	CASSLAGGGEQFF	TGTGCCAGCAGCTTAGCGGGGGGAGGTGAGCAGTTCTTC
once	TRBV7-9	TRBJ1-5	TRBD1	CASSSGDSGNQPQHF	TGTGCCAGCAGCTCAGGGGACAGCGGCAATCAGCCCCAGCATTTT
once	TRBV19	TRBJ1-1	TRBD1	CASSMEQGRTEAFF	TGTGCCAGTAGTATGGAACAGGGGCGCACTGAAGCTTTCTTT
-	TRBV5-6	TRBJ2-1	TRBD1	CASSLAGQGYNEQFF	TGTGCCAGCAGCCTCGCGGGACAGGGATACAATGAGCAGTTCTTC
-	TRBV6-5	TRBJ1-4	-	CASRGGWGDNEKLFF	TGTGCCAGCAGAGGAGGTTGGGGGGATAATGAAAAACTGTTTTTT
-	TRBV10-3	TRBJ2-2	-	CAISESRQGDTGELFF	TGTGCCATCAGTGAGTCCCGCCAGGGCGACACCGGGGAGCTGTTTTTT
-	TRBV5-6	TRBJ1-6	TRBD1	CASSLGNRGFNSPLHF	TGTGCCAGCAGCTTGGGGAACAGGGGCTTTAATTCACCCCTCCACTTT
-	TRBV10-2	TRBJ2-2	-	CASTGQDTGELFF	TGCGCCAGCACCGGACAAGACACCGGGGAGCTGTTTTTT
once	TRBV5-1	TRBJ1-2	-	CASSLALGDTYGYTF	TGCGCCAGCAGCTTGGCATTGGGGGACACGTATGGCTACACCTTC
-	TRBV14	TRBJ2-1	-	CASSQDDEQFF	TGTGCCAGCAGCCAAGATGATGAGCAGTTCTTC
-	TRBV28	TRBJ2-4	-	CASSLTGLQNIQYF	TGTGCCAGCAGTTTAACCGGACTGCAAAACATTCAGTACTTC
-	TRBV10-3	TRBJ2-1	TRBD1	CATRQGPNNEQFF	TGTGCCACCCGACAGGGCCCCAACAATGAGCAGTTCTTC
-	TRBV16	TRBJ2-3	TRBD2	CASSQSGGDTQYF	TGTGCCAGCAGCCAATCGGGAGGGGATACGCAGTATTTT